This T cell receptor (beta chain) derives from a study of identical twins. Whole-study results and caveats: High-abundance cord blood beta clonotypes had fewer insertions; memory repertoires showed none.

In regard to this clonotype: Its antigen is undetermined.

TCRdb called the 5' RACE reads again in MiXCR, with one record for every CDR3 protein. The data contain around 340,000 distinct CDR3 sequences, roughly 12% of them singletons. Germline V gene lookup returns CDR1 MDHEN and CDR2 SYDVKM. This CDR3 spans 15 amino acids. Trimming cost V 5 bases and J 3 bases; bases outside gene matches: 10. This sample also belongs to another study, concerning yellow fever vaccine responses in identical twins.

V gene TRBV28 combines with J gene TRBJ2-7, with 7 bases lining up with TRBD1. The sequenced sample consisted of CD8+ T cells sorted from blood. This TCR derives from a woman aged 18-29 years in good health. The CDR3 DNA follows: TGTGCCAGCAGTCCAAGAACCCGGGACAGCTACGAGCAGTACTTC. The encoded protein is CASSPRTRDSYEQYF.